Following are 7 T cell receptor beta chains from one sample sequenced in a study of molecular identifiers for immune sequencing clone quantification. TCRdb re-called the PCR reads through MiXCR, storing one row per CDR3 protein. The table lists a few hundred thousand distinct CDR3 sequences, about 26% of them singletons, with around 0.79% in the top ten. Material: naive CD8+ T cells from blood, with Jurkat cell RNA spiked in. The subset here: FACS-sorted CD8+CD4-CCR7+CD45RA+ naive T cells. The receptors were sampled from a human donor in good health. Some libraries in this study had Jurkat cell RNA spiked in.

V and J are TRBV5-1 and TRBJ2-3, with 7 bases identical to TRBD2. V gave up 6 bases and J gave up 2 bases; unmatched junction bases: 6. Per germline, CDR1 SGHRS and CDR2 YFSETQ. CDR3 length: 14 amino acids. CDR3 sequence: CASMGGEVTDTQYF. The CDR3 coding sequence is TGCGCCAGCATGGGGGGGGAGGTCACAGATACGCAGTATTTT.

This clonotype occurred many times. This chain uses TRBV28 with TRBJ2-3; possible D gene TRBD1, 6 bases. Germline lookup yields CDR1 MDHEN and CDR2 SYDVKM. The CDR3 runs 15 residues. V was shortened by 2 bases and J by 2 bases, with 11 bases between the two germline ends. CDR3 DNA: TGTGCCAGCAGTTTAAGGGGGTGGAACACAGATACGCAGTATTTT. It specifies CASSLRGWNTDTQYF.

This clonotype was observed at least ten times. The genes are TRBV10-3 and TRBJ1-4; D gene uncertain. CDR3 length: 13 amino acids. The germline V gene encodes CDR1 ENHRY and CDR2 SYGVKD. V was pared by 4 bases and J by 6 bases, with 9 bases between. The chain's CDR3 is CAISAGIDEKLFF. The DNA of the CDR3 is TGTGCCATCAGTGCTGGGATTGATGAAAAACTGTTTTTT.

Turning to this clonotype: Since a much larger clone is just one base distant, this may be a read error. The rearrangement joins TRBV27 to TRBJ2-3; D not certain. Germline V gene data show CDR1 as MNHEY and CDR2 as SMNVEV (reference sequence). The CDR3 consists of 16 residues. The V and J ends lost 5 bases and 1 base respectively, with 16 bases between them. CDR3 protein: CASSPPRVAGTDTQYF. The CDR3 DNA is TGTGCCAGCAGTCCCCCACGGGTGGCGGGCACAGATACGCAGTATTTT.

This clonotype was seen repeatedly, ten times or more. The rearrangement links TRBV2 to TRBJ1-5; D call uncertain. Per the germline V gene, CDR1 is SNHLY and CDR2 is FYNNEI. The CDR3 spans 13 residues. V was trimmed by 3 bases and J by 3 bases, leaving 6 bases between them. The CDR3 sequence: CASSDPPNQPQHF. For the CDR3, the DNA is TGTGCCAGCAGTGACCCACCCAATCAGCCCCAGCATTTT.

The chain couples TRBV4-1 to TRBJ2-7; D is undetermined. The CDR3 totals 13 residues. The germline CDR1 and CDR2 sequences are MGHRA and YSYEKL. V was cut by 4 bases and J by 6 bases, with 13 bases left in between. The CDR3 nucleotides read TGCGCCAGCAGCCCCCCGGGTGACCCCGAGCAGTACTTC. Its protein product is CASSPPGDPEQYF.

Comment on this clonotype: A much larger clone lies one base from this, so it may be a read error. The chain links TRBV28 to TRBJ2-3; no clear D gene. Germline V gives CDR1 MDHEN, CDR2 SYDVKM. This CDR3 is built from 14 residues. The CDR3 is CAGSPRNRADTQYF. The CDR3 nucleotides read TGTGCCGGCAGCCCGAGGAATCGGGCAGATACGCAGTATTTT.